The 31 T cell receptor beta chains below come from one sample, sequenced in a study of CD8 T cells in ankylosing spondylitis. TCRdb called the 5' RACE reads again in MiXCR, with one record for every CDR3 protein. The data show 100,000 to 150,000 distinct CDR3 sequences, around 9.3% seen once. The sample comprised blood, either unsorted or a sorted T cell fraction (not recorded which). The receptor source for this set is a male donor with ankylosing spondylitis or in good health (not recorded which).

This clonotype was counted between two and nine times. The CDR3 loop reads CSVLGQASSYEQYF. The CDR3 DNA reads as TGCAGCGTGCTCGGACAGGCGAGCTCCTACGAGCAGTACTTC. V and J are TRBV29-1 and TRBJ2-7; 7 nucleotides agree with TRBD1. CDR3 length equals 14 residues. Germline-derived CDR1 and CDR2 are SQVTM and ANQGSEA. J lost 0 bases, V lost 6 bases, and 8 bases had no gene match.

The sample holds many counts of this clonotype. The chain joins TRBV7-9 to TRBJ2-1; D remains unclear. Germline assignment: CDR1 SEHNR and CDR2 FQNEAQ (reference sequence). V gave up 2 bases and J gave up 0 bases, with 14 bases separating them. The CDR3 runs 17 residues. The CDR3 DNA reads as TGTGCCAGCAGCTTAAGCTCCATCCCGAGCTCCTACAATGAGCAGTTCTTC. Translating it yields CASSLSSIPSSYNEQFF.

This clonotype has at least ten counts. The chain has TRBV12-3 or TRBV12-4 and TRBJ1-3; D is undetermined. The V end lost 6 bases, the J end lost 0 bases, and 6 bases lay between the germline ends. This CDR3 is 13 amino acids long. CDR3 DNA: TGTGCCAGCAGCCAGCACTCTGGAAACACCATATATTTT. Translation gives CASSQHSGNTIYF.

This clonotype was recorded many times. V usage is TRBV12-3 or TRBV12-4 and J usage is TRBJ2-1; D remains unclear. V lost 5 bases, J lost 2 bases, and 13 bases lay in between. This CDR3 spans 15 amino acids. CDR3 residues: CASSPSAFTYNEQFF. DNA for the CDR3: TGTGCCAGCAGTCCCTCGGCGTTTACCTACAATGAGCAGTTCTTC.

A few counts support this clonotype. V usage is TRBV7-9 and J usage is TRBJ2-1; 9 nucleotides agree with TRBD1. CDR1 and CDR2 (germline): SEHNR, FQNEAQ (reference sequence). V lost 1 base to trimming and J lost 5 bases; unmatched junction nucleotides: 3. This CDR3 comprises 15 residues. CDR3 coding DNA: TGTGCCAGCAGCTTAGAGGGACAGGGCCACAATGAGCAGTTCTTC. Protein product: CASSLEGQGHNEQFF.

This clonotype was detected only a few times. The rearrangement joins TRBV6-2 or TRBV6-3 to TRBJ2-3, with 11 bases aligning to TRBD2. The CDR3 loop spans 16 amino acids. In germline, CDR1 is MNHEY, CDR2 SVGEGT. V lost 6 bases, J lost 6 bases, and 11 bases stayed unmatched. The CDR3 is CASRPSLAGGWDTQYF. In DNA, the CDR3 is TGTGCCAGCAGACCGTCGCTAGCGGGAGGATGGGATACGCAGTATTTT.

The chain joins TRBV20-1 to TRBJ2-7; no definite D call. Germline V lookup: CDR1 DFQATT, CDR2 SNEGSKA (reference sequence). Deletions cut 3 bases from V and 2 bases from J, with 11 bases between. The CDR3 runs 13 residues. CDR3 sequence reads: CSASVDPTYEQYF. In DNA, the CDR3 is TGCAGTGCTAGTGTGGACCCAACCTACGAGCAGTACTTC.

The gene calls are TRBV27 and TRBJ2-5; D call uncertain. The CDR3 has 12 amino acids. In germline, CDR1 is MNHEY, CDR2 SMNVEV (reference sequence). V gave up 8 bases and J gave up 4 bases, with 11 bases separating them. Written as DNA, the CDR3 is TGTGCCAGCGGGCGGATTGGAGAGACCCAGTACTTC. Translation: CASGRIGETQYF.

This clonotype was seen ten or more times. The J gene is TRBJ2-1, the V gene TRBV20-1; 10 positions match TRBD1. Germline CDR1 is DFQATT and CDR2 is SNEGSKA (reference sequence). With V trimmed by 4 bases and J by 3 bases, 9 bases remained unmatched. The CDR3 length is 16 residues. The CDR3 nucleotides read TGCAGTGCTACTCCGGGACAGGGGACCTACTACAATGAGCAGTTCTTC. Translated: CSATPGQGTYYNEQFF.

A few counts support this clonotype. The chain is built from TRBV20-1 and TRBJ2-6; 15 bases match TRBD2. CDR1 and CDR2 from the germline V gene are DFQATT and SNEGSKA (reference sequence). The CDR3 consists of 18 residues. V was pared by 4 bases and J by 0 bases, with 4 bases of the junction left unmatched. DNA of the CDR3: TGCAGTGCTACAGGACTAGCGGGAGGGATCTCTGGGGCCAACGTCCTGACTTTC. Translated, it gives CSATGLAGGISGANVLTF.

This clonotype was seen at least ten times. V gene TRBV5-5 combines with J gene TRBJ1-2; D uncertain. CDR1 is SGHKS, CDR2 YYEKEE, per germline (reference sequence). The CDR3 totals 12 residues. The ends were cut back, 2 bases at V and 4 bases at J, with 6 bases in the middle. As DNA, the CDR3 is TGTGCCAGCAGCTTATATAGCTATGGCTACACCTTC. Amino acid sequence: CASSLYSYGYTF.

This clonotype occurred a few times. The chain uses TRBV20-1 and TRBJ2-1; 7 nucleotides agree with TRBD2. The CDR3 totals 14 residues. From germline, CDR1 is DFQATT and CDR2 SNEGSKA (reference sequence). J was trimmed by 4 bases and V by 3 bases; bases with no gene match: 6. CDR3 DNA: TGCAGTGCTAGGGTGCGGGAGTTTTACAATGAGCAGTTCTTC. Translation: CSARVREFYNEQFF.

At least ten counts were recorded for this clonotype. At one end the junction does not follow the germline gene, possibly because of a read error. The chain couples TRBV7-2 to TRBJ2-7, with 7 bases aligning to TRBD1. The CDR3 spans 15 residues. Germline V lookup: CDR1 SGHTA, CDR2 FQGNSA. In DNA form, the CDR3 reads TGTGCCAGCAGCATTGGCCAGGGGGTAGCGTACGATCAGTACTTC. It codes for CASSIGQGVAYDQYF.

Comments on this clonotype: No conserved phenylalanine or tryptophan is present at the end of the CDR3, so a read error is the likely explanation. V usage is TRBV7-2 and J usage is TRBJ2-7; D is perhaps TRBD2 (6 bases). Germline assignment: CDR1 SGHTA and CDR2 FQGNSA. Trimming cost V 2 bases and J 0 bases, with 11 bases left between them. CDR3 size: 15 residues. CDR3 amino acids: CASSLTSHGSYEQYL. The CDR3 bases are TGTGCCAGCAGCTTAACTAGCCATGGCTCCTACGAGCAGTACTTG.

This clonotype was found many times. J is TRBJ2-1 and V is TRBV20-1; D remains unclear. The CDR3 has 12 residues. Germline CDR1 DFQATT, CDR2 SNEGSKA (reference sequence). Here the CDR3 DNA reads TGCAGCCCTCAAGATAACTACAATGAGCAGTTCTTC. The encoded protein is CSPQDNYNEQFF.

The V and J genes are TRBV7-2 and TRBJ2-3; 8 nucleotides align to TRBD2. This CDR3 is 14 amino acids long. V trimming: 1 base; J trimming: 7 bases; junction bases outside the gene matches: 4. Germline assignment: CDR1 SGHTA and CDR2 FQGNSA. The CDR3 loop reads CASSLGTSPYTQYF. The CDR3 DNA is TGTGCCAGCAGCTTAGGGACTAGCCCATATACGCAGTATTTT. The entire variable domain, with the rest obtained from reference TRBV7-2 and TRBJ2-3, is as follows: GAGVSQSPSNKVTEKGKDVELRCDPISGHTALYWYRQSLGQGLEFLIYFQGNSAPDKSGLPSDRFSAERTGGSVSTLTIQRTQQEDSAVYLCASSLGTSPYTQYFGPGTRLTVL.

Ten or more counts support this clonotype. The rearrangement links TRBV12-3 or TRBV12-4 to TRBJ2-7, with TRBD2 identical over 8 bases. Losses at the gene ends were 7 bases for V and 1 base for J; bases not matched to a gene: 6. The CDR3 consists of 14 residues. The chain's CDR3 is CASTFSGTSYEQYF. For the CDR3, the DNA is TGTGCCAGCACCTTTAGCGGGACTTCCTACGAGCAGTACTTC.

There are many counts of this clonotype. J is TRBJ2-1 and V is TRBV9; 7 positions match TRBD2. Germline assignment: CDR1 SGDLS and CDR2 YYNGEE. The ends lost 4 bases at V and 5 bases at J; junction bases unmatched: 12. The CDR3 sequence is 16 residues long. CDR3 nucleotide sequence: TGTGCCAGCAGCCTAAAGAGCGGGAATTTCAACAATGAGCAGTTCTTC. Translated, it gives CASSLKSGNFNNEQFF.

This clonotype was observed at least ten times. The chain recombines TRBV4-1 with TRBJ2-1; D possibly corresponds to TRBD2 (7 bases). The CDR3 extends over 15 amino acids. V lost 3 bases to trimming and J lost 7 bases, with 16 bases between them. Looked up from germline, CDR1 is MGHRA and CDR2 is YSYEKL. The DNA for the CDR3 is TGCGCCAGCAGCCAGGGGGCGGGAGAGAAGAATGAGCAGTTCTTC. Its translation is CASSQGAGEKNEQFF.

This clonotype showed up many times. The chain links TRBV5-5 to TRBJ2-5; D gene uncertain. V lost 0 bases to trimming and J lost 1 base, with 10 bases between them. CDR3 length: 15 residues. CDR1 SGHKS and CDR2 YYEKEE come from the germline V gene (reference sequence). Here the CDR3 reads CASSLGRNTQETQYF. The CDR3 nucleotides are TGTGCCAGCAGCTTGGGCAGGAATACCCAAGAGACCCAGTACTTC.

In this sample, this clonotype turned up many times. V gene TRBV5-6 combines with J gene TRBJ1-6; 10 nucleotides line up with TRBD1. The CDR3 covers 14 residues. Germline loops: CDR1 SGHDT, CDR2 YYEEEE. J gave up 8 bases and V 6 bases, and 5 bases lay outside the gene matches. CDR3 nucleotide sequence: TGTGCCAGCAATTTGGGGACAGGGGATTCACCCCTCCACTTT. It yields the protein CASNLGTGDSPLHF. Variable domain in full (rest from reference TRBV5-6 and TRBJ1-6): DAGVTQSPTHLIKTRGQQVTLRCSPKSGHDTVSWYQQALGQGPQFIFQYYEEEERQRGNFPDRFSGHQFPNYSSELNVNALLLGDSALYLCASNLGTGDSPLHFGNGTRLTVT.

This clonotype came up many times. The rearrangement links TRBV10-3 to TRBJ2-7; 9 nucleotides align to TRBD1. There are 13 residues in the CDR3. After removal of 6 bases from V and 5 bases from J, the junction contained 5 bases not matched to a gene. Germline V gene sequence: CDR1 ENHRY, CDR2 SYGVKD. CDR3 coding DNA: TGTGCCATCAGGGGGGACAGGGTCAACGAGCAGTACTTC. This translates into CAIRGDRVNEQYF.

The table lists this clonotype with many counts. The rearrangement uses TRBV7-9 and TRBJ1-2, with unresolved D. The germline V gene encodes CDR1 SEHNR and CDR2 FQNEAQ (reference sequence). The CDR3 has 14 amino acids. V shed 7 bases and J shed 5 bases, with 17 bases lying between them. In DNA, the CDR3 is TGTGCCAGCACCAGGACGGAGCCTTCTTATGGCTACACCTTC. Translation: CASTRTEPSYGYTF.

This clonotype was counted ten times or more. The genes are TRBV12-3 or TRBV12-4 and TRBJ2-7; the D gene is possibly TRBD1 (5 bases). The V end lost 7 bases, the J end lost 0 bases, and 13 bases lay between the germline ends. This CDR3 is built from 14 residues. The CDR3 loop is CASTRQLSSYEQYF. The CDR3 bases are TGTGCCAGCACCCGACAGCTAAGCTCCTACGAGCAGTACTTC.

This clonotype was counted between two and nine times. The J gene is TRBJ2-1, the V gene TRBV15; the D gene could be TRBD1 or TRBD2 (5 bases each). This CDR3 spans 11 amino acids. Germline V gives CDR1 LNHNV, CDR2 YYDKDF (reference sequence). Trimming took off 3 bases at V and 13 bases at J, with 10 bases between the two ends. CDR3 coding DNA: TGTGCCACCAGCAGTTTGGGGGAACAGTTCTTC. Its translation: CATSSLGEQFF.

The table lists this clonotype with many counts. The chain employs TRBV4-2 and TRBJ1-1; D is uncertain. The CDR3 consists of 16 residues. Germline V gene lookup returns CDR1 LGHNA and CDR2 YNFKEQ. Trimming cost V 5 bases and J 0 bases, with 16 bases left between them. CDR3 sequence reads: CASSSRRESMNTEAFF. CDR3 sequence (DNA): TGTGCCAGCAGCTCCCGAAGGGAGAGCATGAACACTGAAGCTTTCTTT.

In this sample, this clonotype turned up many times. The V call is TRBV5-1, the J call TRBJ2-1; perhaps D is TRBD1 or TRBD2 (5 bases each). Per the germline V gene, CDR1 is SGHRS and CDR2 is YFSETQ. Trimming left V 4 bases short and J 0 bases short, with 14 bases between. The CDR3 spans 16 residues. The CDR3 spells CASSPTGTHSYNEQFF. Here the CDR3 DNA reads TGCGCCAGCAGCCCAACCGGGACCCACTCCTACAATGAGCAGTTCTTC.

This clonotype was seen repeatedly, ten times or more. J is TRBJ1-1 and V is TRBV5-1; 7 bases are a match to TRBD1. This CDR3 contains 15 residues. CDR1 is SGHRS, CDR2 YFSETQ, per germline. With 1 base clipped from V and 1 base from J, the junction kept 4 bases outside the gene matches. CDR3 DNA sequence: TGCGCCAGCAGCTTGTGGGCAGGGGGGAACACTGAAGCTTTCTTT. Translated, it gives CASSLWAGGNTEAFF. Variable domain in full (rest from reference TRBV5-1 and TRBJ1-1): KAGVTQTPRYLIKTRGQQVTLSCSPISGHRSVSWYQQTPGQGLQFLFEYFSETQRNKGNFPGRFSGRQFSNSRSEMNVSTLELGDSALYLCASSLWAGGNTEAFFGQGTRLTVV.

This clonotype has a count of ten or more. The chain couples TRBV7-2 to TRBJ2-1, with 8 bases fitting TRBD2. The CDR3 consists of 16 residues. After removal of 4 bases from V and 7 bases from J, the junction contained 12 bases not matched to a gene. The germline V gene encodes CDR1 SGHTA and CDR2 FQGNSA. The CDR3 DNA follows: TGTGCCAGCAGCTCCCCCGAGCGGGAGCTAAAAAATGAGCAGTTCTTC. This gives the protein CASSSPERELKNEQFF.

This chain connects TRBV5-1 to TRBJ2-1; D call uncertain. Germline loops: CDR1 SGHRS, CDR2 YFSETQ. This CDR3 comprises 17 residues. The ends were cut back, 7 bases at V and 0 bases at J, with 20 bases in the middle. DNA of the CDR3: TGCGCCAGCCGAGCAGGTTACCAGGCCCGCTCCTACAATGAGCAGTTCTTC. This encodes CASRAGYQARSYNEQFF.

This clonotype was detected many times. The chain carries TRBV3-1 and TRBJ1-1, with 7 nucleotides matching TRBD1. The J segment lost 1 base and the V segment lost 4 bases, leaving 3 bases of the junction unmatched. This CDR3 spans 14 amino acids. Germline V CDR1 and CDR2: LGHDT, YNNKEL (reference sequence). The CDR3 DNA reads as TGTGCCAGCAGCCGGGGACAGCAGAACACTGAAGCTTTCTTT. It codes for CASSRGQQNTEAFF.